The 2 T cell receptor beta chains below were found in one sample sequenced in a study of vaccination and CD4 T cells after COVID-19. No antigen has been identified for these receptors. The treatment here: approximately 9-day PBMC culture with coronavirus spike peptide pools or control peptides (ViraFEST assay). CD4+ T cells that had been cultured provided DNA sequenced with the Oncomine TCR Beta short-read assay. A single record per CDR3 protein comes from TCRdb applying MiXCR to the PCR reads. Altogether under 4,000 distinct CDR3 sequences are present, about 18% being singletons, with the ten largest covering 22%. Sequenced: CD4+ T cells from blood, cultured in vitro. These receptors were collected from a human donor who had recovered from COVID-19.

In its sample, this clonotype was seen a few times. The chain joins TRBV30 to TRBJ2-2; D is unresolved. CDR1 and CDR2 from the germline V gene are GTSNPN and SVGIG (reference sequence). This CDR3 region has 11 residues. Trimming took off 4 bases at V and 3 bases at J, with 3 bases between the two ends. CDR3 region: CAWKDTGELFF. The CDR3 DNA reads TGTGCCTGGAAGGACACCGGGGAGCTGTTTTTT.

The CDR3 sequence is CASSRDRDQPQHF. As DNA, the CDR3 is TGTGCCAGCTCCCGGGACAGGGACCAGCCCCAGCATTTT. The V call is TRBV2, the J call TRBJ1-5; 9 bases map to TRBD1. Germline CDR1 reads SNHLY; CDR2 reads FYNNEI. Trimming took 8 bases from V and 7 from J; bases not matched to a gene: 6. The CDR3 contains 13 residues.